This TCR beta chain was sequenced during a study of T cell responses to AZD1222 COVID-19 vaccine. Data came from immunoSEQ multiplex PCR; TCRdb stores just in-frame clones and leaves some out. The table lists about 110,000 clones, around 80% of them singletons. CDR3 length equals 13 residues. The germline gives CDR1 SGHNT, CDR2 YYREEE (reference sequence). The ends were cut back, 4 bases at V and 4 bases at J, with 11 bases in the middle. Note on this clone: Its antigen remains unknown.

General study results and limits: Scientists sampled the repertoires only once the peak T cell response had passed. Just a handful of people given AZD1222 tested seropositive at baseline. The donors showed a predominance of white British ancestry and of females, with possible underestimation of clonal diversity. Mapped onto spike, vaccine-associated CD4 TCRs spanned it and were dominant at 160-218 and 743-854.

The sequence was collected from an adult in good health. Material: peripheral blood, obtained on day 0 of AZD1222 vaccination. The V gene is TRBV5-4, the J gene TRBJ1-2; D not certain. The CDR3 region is CASSPSGPYGYTF. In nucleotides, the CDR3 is TGTGCCAGCAGCCCATCGGGTCCCTATGGCTACACCTTC.